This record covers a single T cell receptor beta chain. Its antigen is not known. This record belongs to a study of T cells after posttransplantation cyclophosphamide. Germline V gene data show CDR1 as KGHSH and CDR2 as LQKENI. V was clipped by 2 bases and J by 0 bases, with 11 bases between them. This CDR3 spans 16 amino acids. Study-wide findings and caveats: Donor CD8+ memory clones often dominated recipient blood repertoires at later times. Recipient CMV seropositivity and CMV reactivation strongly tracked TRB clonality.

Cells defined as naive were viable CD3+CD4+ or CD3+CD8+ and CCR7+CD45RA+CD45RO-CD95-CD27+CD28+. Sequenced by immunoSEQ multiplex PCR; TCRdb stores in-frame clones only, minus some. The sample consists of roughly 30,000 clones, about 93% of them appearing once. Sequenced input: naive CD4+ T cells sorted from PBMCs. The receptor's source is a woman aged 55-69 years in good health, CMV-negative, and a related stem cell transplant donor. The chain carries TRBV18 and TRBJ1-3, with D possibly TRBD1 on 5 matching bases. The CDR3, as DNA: TGTGCCAGCTCACCAGCGGGGCCGGGCTCTGGAAACACCATATATTTT. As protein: CASSPAGPGSGNTIYF. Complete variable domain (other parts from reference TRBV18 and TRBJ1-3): NAGVMQNPRHLVRRRGQEARLRCSPMKGHSHVYWYRQLPEEGLKFMVYLQKENIIDESGMPKERFSAEFPKEGPSILRIQQVVRGDSAAYFCASSPAGPGSGNTIYFGEGSWLTVV.